The text below deals with one T cell receptor beta chain. For TCRbeta, the library was prepared with unique molecular identifiers. One entry per CDR3 protein, called by TCRdb with MiXCR from the PCR reads. The sample lists some 500,000 distinct CDR3 sequences; around a third were seen once. The data stem from a study of T-cell reconstitution after alpha-beta-depleted transplantation in children. Trimming cost V 0 bases and J 1 base; bases outside gene matches: 5. There are 16 residues in the CDR3. Germline V gene data show CDR1 as SEHNR and CDR2 as FQNEAQ (reference sequence). The source is a human donor who donated a stem cell graft to a child with aplastic anemia. Here the sequenced sample was PBMCs from the stem cell graft donor, taken from the stem cell graft. This chain links TRBV7-9 with TRBJ1-1; 7 nucleotides align to TRBD1. CDR3: CASSLARTGGNTEAFF. The CDR3 bases are TGTGCCAGCAGCTTAGCACGGACAGGCGGGAACACTGAAGCTTTCTTT. Looking up the rest from reference TRBV7-9 and TRBJ1-1 gives the full variable domain: DTGVSQNPRHKITKRGQNVTFRCDPISEHNRLYWYRQTLGQGPEFLTYFQNEAQLEKSRLLSDRFSAERPKGSFSTLEIQRTEQGDSAMYLCASSLARTGGNTEAFFGQGTRLTVV.